These 29 T cell receptor beta chains came from one sample sequenced in a study of beta chain features in type 1 diabetes. Of the isolated RNA, all was reverse transcribed, and so the sequenced material was expressed TCRB transcripts. The method was immunoSEQ multiplex PCR; TCRdb's version includes in-frame clones alone and lacks a portion of them. This sample carries 150,000 to 190,000 clones, under 13% of them seen once, and the ten largest clones take more than 0.4%. No cognate antigen is known for these TCRs. Study findings and constraints: Among patients with Type 1 diabetes, TCRB CDR3s were moderately but significantly shorter in every one of the four CD4+ subsets.

Sequences were obtained from central memory CD4+ T cells from blood. The receptors were gathered from a man aged 25 to 40 with type 1 diabetes.

The V gene is TRBV5-4, the J gene TRBJ2-7, with D possibly being TRBD1 (6 bases). Germline loops: CDR1 SGHNT, CDR2 YYREEE (reference sequence). Trimming cost V 0 bases and J 5 bases, with 15 bases left between them. The CDR3 is 15 residues long. The CDR3 sequence is CASSLEGVRTHEQYF. CDR3 DNA sequence: TGTGCCAGCAGCTTGGAGGGGGTGAGGACCCACGAGCAGTACTTC.

This clone appeared a few times. The gene calls are TRBV5-4 and TRBJ2-7, with D perhaps matching TRBD1 (6 bases). Germline loops: CDR1 SGHNT, CDR2 YYREEE (reference sequence). There are 17 residues in the CDR3. Between the trimmed V and J ends, which lost 4 bases and 0 bases, there was a span of 20 bases. CDR3 protein: CASSRVHTGTHSYEQYF. Written as DNA, the CDR3 is TGTGCCAGCAGCAGGGTCCACACAGGGACACACTCCTACGAGCAGTACTTC.

This chain joins TRBV30 and TRBJ2-3; the D gene is possibly TRBD2 (6 bases). This CDR3 has 14 amino acids. Germline V gives CDR1 GTSNPN, CDR2 SVGIG (reference sequence). V lost 3 bases and J lost 4, with 14 bases in between. CDR3 in amino acids: CAWSLSGSADTQYF. The CDR3 DNA sequence: TGTGCCTGGAGCTTAAGCGGGTCGGCAGATACGCAGTATTTT.

This clone was found a few times. A junction end diverges from the germline sequence, so it may reflect a read error. The CDR3 bases are TGTGCCAGCAGCACTAACAGGGGACGGGACTTC. Its translation: CASSTNRGRDF. The rearrangement links TRBV28 to TRBJ2-4, with TRBD1 identical over 7 bases. In germline, CDR1 is MDHEN, CDR2 SYDVKM. The CDR3 runs 11 residues. Combining the CDR3 with reference TRBV28 and TRBJ2-4 gives the whole variable domain DVKVTQSSRYLVKRTGEKVFLECVQDMDHENMFWYRQDPGLGLRLIYFSYDVKMKEKGDIPEGYSVSREKKERFSLILESASTNQTSMYLCASSTNRGRDFGAGTRLSVL.

The sample holds a few counts of this clone. The chain combines TRBV28 with TRBJ2-1; TRBD2 agrees at 11 bases. V shed 6 bases, J shed 5 bases, and the junction held 9 bases outside the gene matches. Germline CDR1 and CDR2: MDHEN and SYDVKM. This CDR3 comprises 16 residues. The CDR3 region is CASSQIAGGPHNEQFF. DNA for the CDR3: TGTGCCAGCAGCCAAATAGCGGGAGGGCCCCACAATGAGCAGTTCTTC. The full variable domain, completed using reference TRBV28 and TRBJ2-1, is DVKVTQSSRYLVKRTGEKVFLECVQDMDHENMFWYRQDPGLGLRLIYFSYDVKMKEKGDIPEGYSVSREKKERFSLILESASTNQTSMYLCASSQIAGGPHNEQFFGPGTRLTVL.

This clone showed up just a few times. The chain recombines TRBV5-1 with TRBJ2-7, with a possible D match to TRBD2 (6 bases). The V gene lost 0 bases and the J gene lost 0 bases, with 7 bases spanning the gap. CDR1 is SGHRS and CDR2 is YFSETQ in the germline V gene. This CDR3 has 14 residues. The CDR3 protein is CASSLDGSSYEQYF. The CDR3 DNA reads as TGCGCCAGCAGCTTGGACGGGAGCTCCTACGAGCAGTACTTC.

The chain couples TRBV29-1 to TRBJ2-1; 13 bases match TRBD2. V shed 4 bases, J shed 9 bases, and the junction held 9 bases outside the gene matches. There are 15 residues in the CDR3. The V gene's germline CDR1 is SQVTM and CDR2 ANQGSEA. Written as DNA, the CDR3 is TGCAGCGTTGCCCATGGGACTAGCGGGACCGGTGAGCAGTTCTTC. Its translation: CSVAHGTSGTGEQFF.

This clone was seen a handful of times. The J gene is TRBJ2-7, the V gene TRBV11-2; tentative D call: TRBD2 (6 bases). V lost 0 bases and J lost 5, with 14 bases in between. This CDR3 spans 15 amino acids. Per the germline V gene, CDR1 is SGHAT and CDR2 is FQNNGV. CDR3 in amino acids: CASSLDSRLGDEQYF. The CDR3 nucleotides read TGTGCCAGCAGCTTAGATTCTCGACTAGGGGACGAGCAGTACTTC. Looking up the rest from reference TRBV11-2 and TRBJ2-7 gives the full variable domain: EAGVAQSPRYKIIEKRQSVAFWCNPISGHATLYWYQQILGQGPKLLIQFQNNGVVDDSQLPKDRFSAERLKGVDSTLKIQPAKLEDSAVYLCASSLDSRLGDEQYFGPGTRLTVT.

In this sample, this clone turned up a few times. This rearrangement joins TRBV27 to TRBJ2-2; 13 nucleotides match TRBD2. Germline V gives CDR1 MNHEY, CDR2 SMNVEV (reference sequence). This CDR3 spans 15 amino acids. V gave up 6 bases and J gave up 6 bases; unmatched junction bases: 4. The CDR3 coding sequence is TGTGCCAGCAGAGGACTAGCGGGAGTGGCCGGGGAGCTGTTTTTT. Translated, it gives CASRGLAGVAGELFF.

This clone came up many times. The chain joins TRBV18 to TRBJ1-1, with no clear D. V lost 6 bases and J lost 3, with 11 bases in between. The CDR3 extends over 13 amino acids. Germline V gene sequence: CDR1 KGHSH, CDR2 LQKENI. CDR3 region: CASSLNRDTEAFF. CDR3 sequence (DNA): TGTGCCAGCTCCCTTAACCGGGACACTGAAGCTTTCTTT. Variable domain in full (rest from reference TRBV18 and TRBJ1-1): NAGVMQNPRHLVRRRGQEARLRCSPMKGHSHVYWYRQLPEEGLKFMVYLQKENIIDESGMPKERFSAEFPKEGPSILRIQQVVRGDSAAYFCASSLNRDTEAFFGQGTRLTVV.

This sequence joins TRBV6-6 and TRBJ1-5; tentatively, D is TRBD1 (5 bases). The CDR3 spans 14 residues. Trimming stripped 2 bases from V and 6 bases from J, with 11 bases between. Germline values: CDR1 MNHNY, CDR2 SVGAGI (reference sequence). This chain's CDR3 is CASSYDRIAQPQHF. CDR3 sequence (DNA): TGTGCCAGCAGTTACGACAGAATTGCTCAGCCCCAGCATTTT.

The gene calls are TRBV7-3 and TRBJ2-7; D is ambiguous. CDR3 length: 14 residues. CDR1 SGHTA and CDR2 FQGTGA come from the germline V gene. V lost 3 bases and J lost 7, with 16 bases in between. CDR3 protein: CASSLASSEREQYF. The CDR3 DNA is TGTGCCAGCAGCTTGGCATCCTCCGAGCGAGAGCAGTACTTC.

This clone occurred a few times. This chain links TRBV2 with TRBJ2-3; D unresolved. The CDR3 spans 15 residues. The V end was cut by 2 bases, the J end by 3 bases, with 12 bases between. Germline lookup yields CDR1 SNHLY and CDR2 FYNNEI. CDR3 DNA sequence: TGTGCCAGCAGTGAACAGCCCTTGAGGACAGATACGCAGTATTTT. Protein sequence: CASSEQPLRTDTQYF.

In its sample, this clone was seen a few times. The chain recombines TRBV5-1 with TRBJ2-1, with D tentatively TRBD1 (5 bases). This CDR3 region has 14 residues. Germline assignment: CDR1 SGHRS and CDR2 YFSETQ. The V and J ends lost 0 bases and 8 bases respectively, with 12 bases between them. The CDR3 loop reads CASSLVSGIDEQFF. The CDR3 bases are TGCGCCAGCAGCTTGGTGTCAGGGATCGATGAGCAGTTCTTC.

This clone was recorded a few times. The V gene is TRBV5-1, the J gene TRBJ2-7; the match to TRBD2 covers 10 bases. The CDR3 has 14 residues. CDR1 is SGHRS, CDR2 YFSETQ, per germline. V gave up 3 bases and J gave up 2 bases; unmatched junction bases: 2. CDR3 sequence: CASSSGLATYEQYF. DNA for the CDR3: TGCGCCAGCAGCTCGGGACTAGCGACCTACGAGCAGTACTTC.

This clone was counted a few times. The rearrangement joins TRBV9 to TRBJ1-2; 7 bases match TRBD1. CDR1 is SGDLS, CDR2 YYNGEE, per germline. CDR3 length: 15 residues. V dropped 4 bases and J dropped 0; count of bases not matched to a gene: 6. CDR3 protein: CASSLGTAANYGYTF. CDR3 nucleotide sequence: TGTGCCAGCAGCTTAGGGACAGCTGCTAACTATGGCTACACCTTC.

This clone was seen a handful of times. V and J are TRBV7-9 and TRBJ1-5; tentative D call: TRBD1 (6 bases). Trimming took off 5 bases at V and 5 bases at J, with 13 bases between the two ends. This CDR3 is 14 amino acids long. CDR1 is SEHNR and CDR2 is FQNEAQ in the germline V gene (reference sequence). The CDR3 DNA reads as TGTGCCAGCAGCACGGACAGCAACTATCAGCCCCAGCATTTT. Translated: CASSTDSNYQPQHF.

For the CDR3, the DNA is TGTGCCAGCAGTTTATTAGACAGGGACGGAGGCTACACCTTC. Translation: CASSLLDRDGGYTF. The chain couples TRBV2 to TRBJ1-2; 7 bases fit TRBD1. CDR3 length: 14 residues. Germline trimming cut 5 bases from V and 8 bases from J; bases unmatched to any gene: 11. Germline V gives CDR1 SNHLY, CDR2 FYNNEI.

The J gene is TRBJ2-5, the V gene TRBV9; 7 nucleotides agree with TRBD1. V shed 3 bases, J shed 4 bases, and the junction held 6 bases outside the gene matches. The CDR3 has 14 amino acids. Germline V gene lookup returns CDR1 SGDLS and CDR2 YYNGEE. For the CDR3, the DNA is TGTGCCAGCAGCGCTGGGACAGTCGGAGAGACCCAGTACTTC. Residues: CASSAGTVGETQYF.

This clone was counted between two and nine times. The chain joins TRBV7-2 to TRBJ2-3, with 13 positions matching TRBD2. The trim removed 5 bases at V and 4 bases at J, leaving 6 bases unmatched. CDR1 and CDR2 from the germline V gene are SGHTA and FQGNSA. The CDR3 consists of 16 residues. The CDR3 here is CASSLGLAGSSDTQYF. Here the CDR3 DNA reads TGTGCCAGCAGCCTGGGACTAGCGGGGTCTTCAGATACGCAGTATTTT.

The CDR3 nucleotides are TGTGCCAGCAGTACACGCGGACAGAGCACAGATACGCAGTATTTT. It encodes CASSTRGQSTDTQYF. This rearrangement joins TRBV6-1 to TRBJ2-3; weak D call: TRBD1 (6 bases). Germline loops: CDR1 MNHNS, CDR2 SASEGT. V dropped 5 bases and J dropped 0 bases, with 12 bases sitting between them. The CDR3 consists of 15 residues.

The CDR3 nucleotides are TGTGCCAGCAGTCAAGCAACGGTCCCCTACGAGCAGTACTTC. This gives the protein CASSQATVPYEQYF. The genes are TRBV7-9 and TRBJ2-7; D not resolved. This CDR3 is built from 14 residues. Trimming removed 6 bases from V and 2 bases from J, with 14 bases in between. Germline CDR1 is SEHNR and CDR2 is FQNEAQ (reference sequence).

This clone has more than one count but fewer than ten. The chain employs TRBV21-1 and TRBJ2-7; TRBD2 reflects the table's D call only, with no check against the DNA. TRBV21-1 is a known pseudogene. This CDR3 comprises 16 residues. CDR3 sequence reads: CASCKAGSSGSTEQYF. In nucleotides, the CDR3 is TGTGCCAGTTGTAAAGCGGGATCTAGCGGGAGTACCGAGCAGTACTTC.

This clone occurred a few times. The V call is TRBV4-3, the J call TRBJ2-7, with TRBD1 identical over 10 bases. Germline lookup yields CDR1 LGHNA and CDR2 YSLEER. The J segment lost 3 bases and the V segment lost 5 bases, leaving 7 bases of the junction unmatched. The CDR3 length is 15 residues. The CDR3 DNA reads as TGCGCCAGCAGCTTAAGACAGGGGGCGGACTACGAGCAGTACTTC. Its translation: CASSLRQGADYEQYF.

The chain employs TRBV9 and TRBJ2-1; the D gene is possibly TRBD1 (5 bases). The V end was cut by 3 bases, the J end by 5 bases, with 9 bases between. The germline V gene encodes CDR1 SGDLS and CDR2 YYNGEE. CDR3 size: 13 residues. In nucleotides, the CDR3 is TGTGCCAGCAGCGGGCGCAGGGACAATGAGCAGTTCTTC. This gives the protein CASSGRRDNEQFF.

This clone has only a few counts. The rearrangement links TRBV11-2 to TRBJ1-1; 10 nucleotides agree with TRBD1. Trimming removed 0 bases from V and 10 bases from J; junction bases left unmatched: 11. The CDR3 loop spans 16 amino acids. The V gene's germline CDR1 is SGHAT and CDR2 FQNNGV. In nucleotides, the CDR3 is TGTGCCAGCAGCTTAGATTATGGGACAGGGGTCTCCGGAGCTTTCTTT. As protein: CASSLDYGTGVSGAFF.

The chain has TRBV14 and TRBJ1-1; D unclear. The CDR3 spans 14 residues. Trimming removed 4 bases from V and 4 bases from J, with 13 bases in between. CDR1 and CDR2 from the germline V gene are SGHDN and FVKESK. The CDR3 loop is CASSRLSRSTEAFF. CDR3 DNA sequence: TGTGCCAGCAGCCGGCTCAGCCGGAGCACTGAAGCTTTCTTT. The full variable domain, in which reference TRBV14 and TRBJ1-1 provide the parts outside the CDR3, is EAGVTQFPSHSVIEKGQTVTLRCDPISGHDNLYWYRRVMGKEIKFLLHFVKESKQDESGMPNNRFLAERTGGTYSTLKVQPAELEDSGVYFCASSRLSRSTEAFFGQGTRLTVV.

The V gene is TRBV6-6, the J gene TRBJ2-3; 10 bases are a match to TRBD2. This CDR3 region has 15 residues. V gave up 2 bases and J gave up 5 bases; unmatched junction bases: 4. The germline V gene encodes CDR1 MNHNY and CDR2 SVGAGI (reference sequence). Written as DNA, the CDR3 is TGTGCCAGCAGTTACCAAAGCGGGAGGGAAGATACGCAGTATTTT. Translated: CASSYQSGREDTQYF.

The count of this clone is one. The V and J genes are TRBV5-4 and TRBJ2-2, with 11 bases matching TRBD2. This CDR3 has 15 residues. Germline V gene lookup returns CDR1 SGHNT and CDR2 YYREEE (reference sequence). V lost 6 bases to trimming and J lost 5 bases; unmatched junction nucleotides: 6. CDR3 DNA sequence: TGTGCCAGCAACTCCGGGACTAGCGGTACCGGGGAGCTGTTTTTT. This sequence encodes CASNSGTSGTGELFF.